The 30 T cell receptor beta chains listed next were all sequenced from one sample in a study of regulatory T cells in long-lasting Graves disease. As to time point: newly diagnosed GD, antithyroid drugs for less than 3 months. RNA isolated from PBMCs was used to make the TCR library. CDR3 regions were amplified by Arm-PCR using iRepertoire HTBI primers to build TCR beta libraries. TCRdb reprocessed the multiplex PCR reads via MiXCR and lists one record per CDR3 protein. The sample lists 420,000 or so distinct CDR3 sequences, roughly 15% occurring once. This sample also appeared in a second study, on T cells in Graves' hyperthyroidism and ophthalmopathy.

The specimen comprised peripheral blood mononuclear cells (PBMCs), sampled at new diagnosis, from a patient treated with antithyroid drugs. These receptors were collected from a woman aged 18-35 years with Graves disease.

This clonotype occurred many times. This chain links TRBV29-1 with TRBJ2-1; 14 bases are shared with TRBD2. This CDR3 is built from 15 residues. In germline, CDR1 is SQVTM, CDR2 ANQGSEA. J gave up 4 bases and V 4 bases, and 3 bases lay outside the gene matches. The DNA for the CDR3 is TGCAGCGTTGCCGGGACTAGCGGGAGTTACAATGAGCAGTTCTTC. Translation: CSVAGTSGSYNEQFF.

The rearrangement uses TRBV2 and TRBJ2-7; tentatively, D is TRBD2 (7 bases). Germline values: CDR1 SNHLY, CDR2 FYNNEI. The ends were cut back, 3 bases at V and 3 bases at J, with 27 bases in the middle. This CDR3 comprises 19 residues. CDR3 bases: TGTGCCAGCAGTGAGCCCTCGGCAGGGGTCGGGAGGCCCCTCTACGAGCAGTACTTC. Its protein is CASSEPSAGVGRPLYEQYF.

This clonotype has more than one count but fewer than ten. The V gene is TRBV27, the J gene TRBJ1-1, with D perhaps TRBD1 (6 bases). The CDR3 has 15 amino acids. Between the trimmed V and J ends, which lost 4 bases and 4 bases, there was a span of 16 bases. Germline assignment: CDR1 MNHEY and CDR2 SMNVEV (reference sequence). The CDR3 reads CASSYGDRGGTEAFF. CDR3 nucleotide sequence: TGTGCCAGCAGTTACGGGGACCGAGGGGGCACTGAAGCTTTCTTT.

This clonotype was recorded at least ten times. The rearrangement joins TRBV28 to TRBJ2-3; 7 nucleotides agree with TRBD1. The V gene end was trimmed by 3 bases and the J gene end by 0 bases; junction bases not matched to a gene: 9. Per the germline V gene, CDR1 is MDHEN and CDR2 is SYDVKM. The length of the CDR3 is 17 residues. Here the CDR3 reads CASSFWGTAASTDTQYF. CDR3 sequence (DNA): TGTGCCAGCAGTTTTTGGGGGACAGCCGCTAGCACAGATACGCAGTATTTT. Full variable domain (rest looked up from reference TRBV28 and TRBJ2-3): DVKVTQSSRYLVKRTGEKVFLECVQDMDHENMFWYRQDPGLGLRLIYFSYDVKMKEKGDIPEGYSVSREKKERFSLILESASTNQTSMYLCASSFWGTAASTDTQYFGPGTRLTVL.

The chain is built from TRBV28 and TRBJ2-5, with 8 bases lining up with TRBD2. Germline CDR1 reads MDHEN; CDR2 reads SYDVKM. The CDR3 is 13 amino acids. With 6 bases clipped from V and 6 bases from J, the junction kept 6 bases outside the gene matches. DNA of the CDR3: TGTGCCAGCAGCAGAACGGGGGGGAAGACCCAGTACTTC. Translation: CASSRTGGKTQYF. The full variable domain, with the rest looked up from reference TRBV28 and TRBJ2-5, is DVKVTQSSRYLVKRTGEKVFLECVQDMDHENMFWYRQDPGLGLRLIYFSYDVKMKEKGDIPEGYSVSREKKERFSLILESASTNQTSMYLCASSRTGGKTQYFGPGTRLLVL.

In its sample, this clonotype was seen many times. The genes are TRBV11-2 and TRBJ2-2; TRBD2 aligns across 15 bases. With V trimmed by 5 bases and J by 6 bases, 10 bases remained unmatched. CDR1 SGHAT and CDR2 FQNNGV come from the germline V gene. CDR3 length: 18 amino acids. CDR3 nucleotides: TGTGCCAGCAGCCGGACTAGCGGGAGGGACGGTTTCGCCGGGGAGCTGTTTTTT. It encodes CASSRTSGRDGFAGELFF.

This clonotype was counted many times. This chain links TRBV6-1 with TRBJ1-1; D is uncertain. The CDR3 has 12 residues. In germline, CDR1 is MNHNS, CDR2 SASEGT. V was cut by 7 bases and J by 0 bases, with 6 bases left in between. CDR3 in amino acids: CASTEMNTEAFF. The CDR3 region has the DNA TGTGCCAGCACGGAGATGAACACTGAAGCTTTCTTT.

This clonotype was observed at least ten times. This rearrangement joins TRBV7-8 to TRBJ1-2, with no clear D. CDR3 size: 14 residues. The germline CDR1 and CDR2 sequences are SGHVS and FQNEAQ. V dropped 4 bases and J dropped 7 bases, with 16 bases sitting between them. The chain's CDR3 is CASSSIGTAGGYTF. CDR3 DNA: TGTGCCAGCAGCTCCATAGGCACGGCGGGTGGCTACACCTTC.

As to this clonotype: This sequence may be a read error, since a much larger clone differs from it by one base. The V gene is TRBV20-1, the J gene TRBJ2-1; TRBD2 matches at 12 bases. The CDR3 loop spans 16 amino acids. CDR1 is DFQATT and CDR2 is SNEGSKA in the germline V gene (reference sequence). CDR3 protein: CSARTLAGGLFNEQSF. For the CDR3, the DNA is TGCAGTGCTAGGACCCTAGCGGGAGGGCTCTTCAATGAGCAGTCCTTC.

This clonotype was seen repeatedly, ten times or more. The J gene is TRBJ2-7, the V gene TRBV7-3; perhaps TRBD1 as D (7 bases). Germline loops: CDR1 SGHTA, CDR2 FQGTGA. The CDR3 length is 13 residues. Trimming left V 1 base short and J 7 bases short, with 11 bases between. CDR3 sequence reads: CASSLMPGGEQYF. Here the CDR3 DNA reads TGTGCCAGCAGCTTAATGCCAGGGGGGGAGCAGTACTTC.

The chain combines TRBV2 with TRBJ2-1; 12 bases fit TRBD2. Germline values: CDR1 SNHLY, CDR2 FYNNEI. The CDR3 length is 15 residues. V trimming: 5 bases; J trimming: 9 bases; junction bases outside the gene matches: 8. DNA for the CDR3: TGTGCCAGCAGTCCCGCTAGCGGGAGGGGTGGTGAGCAGTTCTTC. Encoded protein: CASSPASGRGGEQFF.

There are many counts of this clonotype. This sequence joins TRBV3-1 and TRBJ1-1; maybe TRBD1 (5 bases). Germline-derived CDR1 and CDR2 are LGHDT and YNNKEL (reference sequence). Trimming took 3 bases from V and 0 from J, leaving 14 bases between them. The CDR3 extends over 16 amino acids. The CDR3 DNA reads as TGTGCCAGCAGCCAGAGGCAGGGCAAGGTGAACACTGAAGCTTTCTTT. Translation: CASSQRQGKVNTEAFF.

This clonotype was counted ten times or more. The V and J genes are TRBV28 and TRBJ2-2; D not certain. Germline values: CDR1 MDHEN, CDR2 SYDVKM. V lost 6 bases, J lost 1 base, and 9 bases lay in between. There are 14 residues in the CDR3. The CDR3 sequence: CASRLWQNTGELFF. The CDR3 DNA follows: TGTGCCAGCAGATTGTGGCAGAACACCGGGGAGCTGTTTTTT.

This clonotype showed up many times. The gene calls are TRBV7-9 and TRBJ2-7, with D maybe TRBD1 (6 bases). V lost 1 base and J 0 bases, leaving 10 bases between the germline ends. CDR3 size: 15 residues. Germline V gene lookup returns CDR1 SEHNR and CDR2 FQNEAQ (reference sequence). The CDR3 DNA reads TGTGCCAGCAGCTTAGGTGGGGACACCTCCTACGAGCAGTACTTC. Translation gives CASSLGGDTSYEQYF.

This clonotype has at least ten counts. The V gene is TRBV28, the J gene TRBJ1-1; no definite D call. CDR3 length: 12 amino acids. Germline values: CDR1 MDHEN, CDR2 SYDVKM. Trimming shortened V by 1 base and J by 3 bases, and 3 bases separated the two germline ends. The CDR3 region is CASSLLHTEAFF. CDR3 nucleotide sequence: TGTGCCAGCAGTTTATTACACACTGAAGCTTTCTTT.

There are a few counts of this clonotype. At one end, the junction sequence differs from germline, possibly due to a read error. This rearrangement joins TRBV7-2 to TRBJ2-3, with D tentatively TRBD1 or TRBD2 (5 bases each). There are 17 residues in the CDR3. Germline CDR1 SGHTA, CDR2 FQGNSA. CDR3 region: CASSIALTSGALDTQYF. The CDR3 bases are TGTGCCAGCAGCATAGCCCTAACTAGTGGGGCGCTAGATACGCAGTATTTT.

This clonotype has just a few counts. The chain employs TRBV5-4 and TRBJ1-1, with TRBD1 as a possible D gene (5 bases). CDR1 is SGHNT and CDR2 is YYREEE in the germline V gene (reference sequence). V was cut by 4 bases and J by 2 bases, with 12 bases left in between. The CDR3 contains 14 residues. DNA of the CDR3: TGTGCCAGCAGCATCGGGACGGCAAACACTGAAGCTTTCTTT. Amino acid sequence: CASSIGTANTEAFF.

In its sample, this clonotype was seen many times. This chain uses TRBV5-1 with TRBJ2-1; no definite D call. Germline V lookup: CDR1 SGHRS, CDR2 YFSETQ. The CDR3 has 14 amino acids. Trimming removed 2 bases from V and 0 bases from J, with 6 bases in between. CDR3 nucleotides: TGCGCCAGCAGCTTACGGAGCTCCTACAATGAGCAGTTCTTC. Encoded protein: CASSLRSSYNEQFF.

This clonotype was picked up many times. This sequence joins TRBV7-9 and TRBJ2-1, with a weak D call TRBD2 (5 bases). Trimming removed 5 bases from V and 8 bases from J, with 16 bases in between. The CDR3 has 14 amino acids. CDR1 is SEHNR, CDR2 FQNEAQ, per germline (reference sequence). The CDR3: CASSILSRGHEQFF. CDR3 sequence (DNA): TGTGCCAGCAGCATCCTTTCCCGAGGGCATGAGCAGTTCTTC. Drawing the rest from reference TRBV7-9 and TRBJ2-1, the complete variable domain is DTGVSQNPRHKITKRGQNVTFRCDPISEHNRLYWYRQTLGQGPEFLTYFQNEAQLEKSRLLSDRFSAERPKGSFSTLEIQRTEQGDSAMYLCASSILSRGHEQFFGPGTRLTVL.

This sequence joins TRBV20-1 and TRBJ2-7, with D tentatively TRBD2 (6 bases). V lost 7 bases and J 6 bases, leaving 16 bases between the germline ends. This CDR3 comprises 12 residues. CDR1 is DFQATT, CDR2 SNEGSKA, per germline (reference sequence). As DNA, the CDR3 is TGCAGTGTGCGACTAGGCGATGGCGAGCAGTACTTC. Amino acids: CSVRLGDGEQYF.

Only a few counts were recorded for this clonotype. The V and J genes are TRBV5-6 and TRBJ1-1; tentatively, D is TRBD1 (5 bases). CDR3 length: 13 amino acids. The V end lost 6 bases, the J end lost 7 bases, and 16 bases lay between the germline ends. From germline, CDR1 is SGHDT and CDR2 YYEEEE. CDR3 bases: TGTGCCAGCACCCCAGTGGGGGTAAGTGAAGCTTTCTTT. Translated, it gives CASTPVGVSEAFF.

Note on this clonotype: At one end, the junction sequence differs from germline, possibly due to a read error. The chain recombines TRBV3-1 with TRBJ2-5; D gene ambiguous. CDR1 and CDR2 from the germline V gene are LGHDT and YNNKEL (reference sequence). The CDR3 sequence is 13 residues long. Here the CDR3 reads CAISQEGWETQYF. CDR3 in DNA: TGTGCCATCAGCCAAGAAGGGTGGGAGACCCAGTACTTC.

This chain connects TRBV5-4 to TRBJ2-3; 15 bases are a match to TRBD2. The CDR3 loop spans 19 amino acids. V dropped 0 bases and J dropped 1; count of bases not matched to a gene: 6. CDR1 and CDR2 (germline): SGHNT, YYREEE (reference sequence). The CDR3 region is CASSLDPGLAGGGTDTQYF. CDR3 nucleotide sequence: TGTGCCAGCAGCTTGGATCCGGGACTAGCGGGAGGTGGCACAGATACGCAGTATTTT.

This clonotype has just a few counts. J is TRBJ2-3 and V is TRBV6-1; D might be TRBD2 (6 bases). Germline-derived CDR1 and CDR2 are MNHNS and SASEGT. This CDR3 region has 18 residues. V lost 8 bases to trimming and J lost 0 bases, with 24 bases between them. CDR3: CASYRAVLAITSTDTQYF. The CDR3 nucleotides read TGTGCCAGCTACCGGGCGGTACTAGCAATCACTAGCACAGATACGCAGTATTTT.

This clonotype has just a few counts. The rearrangement links TRBV10-2 to TRBJ2-7, with D maybe TRBD1 (5 bases). V gave up 2 bases and J gave up 0 bases, with 8 bases separating them. The CDR3 length is 14 residues. Germline V lookup: CDR1 WSHSY, CDR2 SAAADI. The CDR3 loop reads CASSEMTVSYEQYF. As DNA, the CDR3 is TGCGCCAGCAGTGAGATGACAGTCTCCTACGAGCAGTACTTC.

This clonotype has at least ten counts. The chain is built from TRBV12-3 or TRBV12-4 and TRBJ1-1; 7 bases are shared with TRBD1. This CDR3 has 13 amino acids. V shed 7 bases and J 7 bases; nucleotides not matched to a gene: 9. The CDR3 protein is CASTRTGKYEAFF. Written as DNA, the CDR3 is TGTGCCAGCACCCGGACAGGCAAGTATGAAGCTTTCTTT.

Turning to this clonotype: It may be a read error: a sequence one base away is much more abundant. V gene TRBV18 combines with J gene TRBJ1-2, with D uncertain. Germline V gene sequence: CDR1 KGHSH, CDR2 LQKENI. This CDR3 has 12 residues. CDR3 region: CAISRRESGYTF. As DNA, the CDR3 is TGTGCCATCTCACGTCGGGAATCCGGCTACACCTTC.

This clonotype was observed a handful of times. This chain links TRBV9 with TRBJ2-3, with TRBD2 as a possible D gene (6 bases). The CDR3 loop spans 16 amino acids. Trimming shortened V by 0 bases and J by 0 bases, and 11 bases separated the two germline ends. Germline V gene sequence: CDR1 SGDLS, CDR2 YYNGEE. The CDR3 DNA reads TGTGCCAGCAGCGTAGGCTCGGGGGAAAGCACAGATACGCAGTATTTT. Its translation: CASSVGSGESTDTQYF.

This clonotype was recorded many times. This chain uses TRBV2 with TRBJ2-7; weak D call: TRBD2 (5 bases). The CDR3 spans 12 residues. Germline V gives CDR1 SNHLY, CDR2 FYNNEI. The CDR3 reads CAAAREADEQYF. The CDR3 nucleotides are TGTGCAGCCGCGAGGGAAGCTGACGAGCAGTACTTC.

The chain joins TRBV20-1 to TRBJ2-4, with D hard to call. The assigned J gene may be wrong: the sequence end matches TRBJ2-5 better. The germline V gene has CDR1 DFQATT and CDR2 SNEGSKA (reference sequence). The CDR3 covers 11 residues. The CDR3 DNA follows: TGCAGTGCTAGGTCTCGAGAGACCCAGTACTTC. It encodes CSARSRETQYF.